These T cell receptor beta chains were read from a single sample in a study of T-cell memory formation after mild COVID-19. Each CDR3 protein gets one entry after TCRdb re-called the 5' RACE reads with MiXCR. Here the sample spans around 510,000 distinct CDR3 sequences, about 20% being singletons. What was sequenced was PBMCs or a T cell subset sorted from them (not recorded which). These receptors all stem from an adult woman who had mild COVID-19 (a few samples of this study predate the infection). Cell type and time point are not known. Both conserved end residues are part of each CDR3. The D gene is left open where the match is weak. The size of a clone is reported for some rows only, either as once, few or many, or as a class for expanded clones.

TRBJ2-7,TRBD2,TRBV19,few,TGTGCCAGTACCACCGGGGGACTAGCGGGGGATAGCAACGAGCAGTACTTC,CASTTGGLAGDSNEQYF
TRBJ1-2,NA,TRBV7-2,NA,TGTGCCAGCAGCTTAGATCTGGGGGGAAACTATGGCTACACCTTC,CASSLDLGGNYGYTF
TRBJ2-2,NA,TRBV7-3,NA,TGTGCCAGCAGCTTTGGGGGGAGGAGCACCGGGGAGCTGTTTTTT,CASSFGGRSTGELFF
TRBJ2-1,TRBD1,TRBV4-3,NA,TGCGCCAGCAGGCTTTCGACCCGGGACAGGGAATACAATGAGCAGTTCTTC,CASRLSTRDREYNEQFF
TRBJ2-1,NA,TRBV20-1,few,TGCAGTGCAAGAGGGGGGAACTACAATGAGCAGTTCTTC,CSARGGNYNEQFF
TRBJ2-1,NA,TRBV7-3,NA,TGTGCCAGCAGCTTAGTTGATGGAGATGAGCAGTTCTTC,CASSLVDGDEQFF
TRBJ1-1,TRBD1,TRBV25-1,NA,TGTGCCAGCAGTGATGGACAGGGGGCAACTGAAGCTTTCTTT,CASSDGQGATEAFF
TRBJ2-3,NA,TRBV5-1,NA,TGCGCCAGCAGCTTGGACGGCCCAGGGCCCACAGATACGCAGTATTTT,CASSLDGPGPTDTQYF
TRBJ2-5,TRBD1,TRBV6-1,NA,TGTGCCAGCATTCGGGACAGGGGCCGAGAGACCCAGTACTTC,CASIRDRGRETQYF
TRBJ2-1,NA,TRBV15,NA,TGTGCCACCAGCAGAGATCAGGCGGCGCGATACAATGAGCAGTTCTTC,CATSRDQAARYNEQFF
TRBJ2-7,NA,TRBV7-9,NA,TGTGCCAGCAGCTGGAATCAGGGACCCCACGAGCAGTACTTC,CASSWNQGPHEQYF
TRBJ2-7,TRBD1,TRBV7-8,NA,TGTGCCAGCAGCTTCCCGGACAGGGAGAACGAGCAGTACTTC,CASSFPDRENEQYF
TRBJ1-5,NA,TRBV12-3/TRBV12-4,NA,TGTGCCAGCAGTTTAACCCACTTGTTAAATCAGCCCCAGCATTTT,CASSLTHLLNQPQHF
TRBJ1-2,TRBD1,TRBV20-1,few,TGCAGTGCCACACGCCTCGGGACAGGGGATGGCTACACCTTC,CSATRLGTGDGYTF
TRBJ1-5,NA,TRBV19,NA,TGTGCCAGTAGTATCGGGCTATCCAATCAGCCCCAGCATTTT,CASSIGLSNQPQHF
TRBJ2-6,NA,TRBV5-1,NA,TGCGCCAGCAACAAGGACAGCGGCATGGGGGCCAACGTCCTGACTTTC,CASNKDSGMGANVLTF
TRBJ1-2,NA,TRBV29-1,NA,TGCAGCGTTCCCCGGGGTAGATATGGCTACACCTTC,CSVPRGRYGYTF
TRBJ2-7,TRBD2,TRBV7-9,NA,TGTGCCAGCAGTTCTAGCGGGAGTGACCACGAGCAGTACTTC,CASSSSGSDHEQYF
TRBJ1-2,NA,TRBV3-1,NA,TGTGCCAGCAGCCAAGACCGGGGAGGTATAGATGGCTACACCTTC,CASSQDRGGIDGYTF
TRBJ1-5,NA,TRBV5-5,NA,TGTGCCAGCAGCGCATATCGAGGGGACCCCAATCAGCCCCAGCATTTT,CASSAYRGDPNQPQHF
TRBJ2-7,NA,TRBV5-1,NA,TGCGCCAGCAGCTCGAGCTTATGGGGCTCCTACGAGCAGTACTTC,CASSSSLWGSYEQYF
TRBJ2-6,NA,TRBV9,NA,TGTGCCAGCAGCGTAGATCTGGCAGGGGCCAACGTCCTGACTTTC,CASSVDLAGANVLTF
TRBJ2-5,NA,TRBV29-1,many,TGCAGCGTTGAAGGACTGCAAGAGACCCAGTACTTC,CSVEGLQETQYF
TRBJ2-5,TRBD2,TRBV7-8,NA,TGTGCCAGCAGCGCCAGCGGGATTGGTTCAGCCCAGTACTTC,CASSASGIGSAQYF
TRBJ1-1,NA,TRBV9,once,TGTGCCAGCAGCGAGAGAAGAGGGATGAACACTGAAGCTTTCTTT,CASSERRGMNTEAFF
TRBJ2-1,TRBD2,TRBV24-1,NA,TGTGCCACCAGTGAGCTGACTAGCGGTAACAATGAGCAGTTCTTC,CATSELTSGNNEQFF